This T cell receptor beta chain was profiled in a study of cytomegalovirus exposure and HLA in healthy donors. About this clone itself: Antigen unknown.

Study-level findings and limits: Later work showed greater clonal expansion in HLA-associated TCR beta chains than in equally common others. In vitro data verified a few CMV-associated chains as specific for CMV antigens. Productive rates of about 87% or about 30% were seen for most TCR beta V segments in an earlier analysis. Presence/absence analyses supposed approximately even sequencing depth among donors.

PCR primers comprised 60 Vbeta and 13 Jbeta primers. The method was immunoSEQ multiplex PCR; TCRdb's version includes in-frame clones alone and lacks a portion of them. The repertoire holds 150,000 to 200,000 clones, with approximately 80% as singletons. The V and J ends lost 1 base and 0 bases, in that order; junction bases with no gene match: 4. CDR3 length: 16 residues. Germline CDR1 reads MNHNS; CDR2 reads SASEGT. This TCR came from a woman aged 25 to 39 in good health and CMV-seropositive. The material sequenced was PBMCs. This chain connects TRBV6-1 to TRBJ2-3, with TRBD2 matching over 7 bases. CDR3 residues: CASSEVWGGSTDTQYF. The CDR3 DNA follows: TGTGCCAGCAGTGAAGTGTGGGGGGGGAGCACAGATACGCAGTATTTT.